This T cell receptor (beta chain) was recorded in a study of T cells in Graves' hyperthyroidism and ophthalmopathy. On this clonotype itself: Its antigen remains unidentified.

Using RNA transcripts as the source, TCR beta CDR3 regions were amplified. First-round RT-PCR targeting the TCR CDR3 was performed with the HTBI primer set. TCRdb fed the multiplex PCR reads into MiXCR, producing one record per CDR3 protein. The table has a few hundred thousand distinct CDR3 sequences, 46% seen once; the top ten hold 19%. Study conclusions and caveats: In the analysis, a 13 V-J model separated ophthalmopathy from stable hyperthyroidism.

V was pared by 1 base and J by 7 bases, with 14 bases between. The CDR3 contains 14 residues. Germline V gene lookup returns CDR1 LNHNV and CDR2 YYDKDF (reference sequence). The sequenced sample consisted of peripheral blood or thyroid tissue (not recorded which). The chain is built from TRBV15 and TRBJ2-7; a possible D gene is TRBD2 (7 bases). The TCR originated in an adult woman with Graves' disease, either hyperthyroidism or ophthalmopathy (not recorded which). DNA of the CDR3: TGTGCCACCAGCAGAGCGGGGGGCGGAGGAGAGCAGTACTTC. Encoded protein: CATSRAGGGGEQYF.